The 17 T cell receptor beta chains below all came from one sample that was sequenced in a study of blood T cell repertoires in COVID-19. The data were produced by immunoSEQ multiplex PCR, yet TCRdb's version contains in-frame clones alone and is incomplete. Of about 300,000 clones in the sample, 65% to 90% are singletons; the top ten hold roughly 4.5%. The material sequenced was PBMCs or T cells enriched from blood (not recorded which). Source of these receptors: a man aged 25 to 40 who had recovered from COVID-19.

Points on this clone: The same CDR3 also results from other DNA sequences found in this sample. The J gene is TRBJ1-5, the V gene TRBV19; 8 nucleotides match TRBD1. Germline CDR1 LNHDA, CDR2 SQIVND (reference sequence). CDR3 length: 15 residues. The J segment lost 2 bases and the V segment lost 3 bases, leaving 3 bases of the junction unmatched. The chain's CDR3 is CASSIQGAGNQPQHF. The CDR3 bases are TGTGCCAGTAGTATCCAGGGGGCCGGCAATCAGCCCCAGCATTTT.

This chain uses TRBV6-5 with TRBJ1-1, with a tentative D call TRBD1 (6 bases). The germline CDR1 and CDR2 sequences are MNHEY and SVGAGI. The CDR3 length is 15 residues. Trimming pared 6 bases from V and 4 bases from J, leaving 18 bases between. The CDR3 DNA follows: TGTGCCAGCAGCAACAGGGCTAGGGGCGGCACTGAAGCTTTCTTT. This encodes CASSNRARGGTEAFF.

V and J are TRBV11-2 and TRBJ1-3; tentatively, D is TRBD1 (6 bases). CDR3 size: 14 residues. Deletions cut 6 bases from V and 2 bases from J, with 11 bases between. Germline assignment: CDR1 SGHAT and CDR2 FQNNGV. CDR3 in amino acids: CASRQQGAGNTIYF. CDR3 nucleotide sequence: TGTGCCAGCAGACAACAGGGTGCTGGAAACACCATATATTTT.

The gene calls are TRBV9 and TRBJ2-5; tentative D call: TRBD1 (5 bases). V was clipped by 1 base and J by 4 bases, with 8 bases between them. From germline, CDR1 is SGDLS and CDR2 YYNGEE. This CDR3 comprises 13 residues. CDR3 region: CASSVPGLETQYF. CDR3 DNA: TGTGCCAGCAGCGTACCAGGGTTAGAGACCCAGTACTTC.

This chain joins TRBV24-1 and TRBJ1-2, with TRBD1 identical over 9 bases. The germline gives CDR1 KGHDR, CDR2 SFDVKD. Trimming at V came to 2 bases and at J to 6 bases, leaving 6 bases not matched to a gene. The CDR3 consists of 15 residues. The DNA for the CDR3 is TGTGCCACCAGTGATTCCGGGACAGGGTTACATGGCTACACCTTC. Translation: CATSDSGTGLHGYTF.

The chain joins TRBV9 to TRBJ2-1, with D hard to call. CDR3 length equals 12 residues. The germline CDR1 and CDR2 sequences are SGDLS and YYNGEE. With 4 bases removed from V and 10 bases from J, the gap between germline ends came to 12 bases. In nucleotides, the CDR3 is TGTGCCAGCAGCTCTGCTAGGTCCGAGCAGTTCTTC. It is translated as CASSSARSEQFF.

This CDR3 reads CASSPPQGASNEKLFF. CDR3 sequence (DNA): TGTGCCAGCTCACCACCCCAGGGGGCCTCTAATGAAAAACTGTTTTTT. The chain uses TRBV18 and TRBJ1-4, with TRBD1 matching 8 bases. Germline V lookup: CDR1 KGHSH, CDR2 LQKENI. Germline trimming cut 0 bases from V and 3 bases from J; bases unmatched to any gene: 3. The CDR3 extends over 16 amino acids. The full variable domain, completed using reference TRBV18 and TRBJ1-4, is NAGVMQNPRHLVRRRGQEARLRCSPMKGHSHVYWYRQLPEEGLKFMVYLQKENIIDESGMPKERFSAEFPKEGPSILRIQQVVRGDSAAYFCASSPPQGASNEKLFFGSGTQLSVL.

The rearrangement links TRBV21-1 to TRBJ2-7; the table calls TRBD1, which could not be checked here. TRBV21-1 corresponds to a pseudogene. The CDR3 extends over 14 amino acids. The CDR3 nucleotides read TGTGCCAGTCCGCTGCCCCAGGGTTATAGCGAGCAGTACTTC. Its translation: CASPLPQGYSEQYF.

The CDR3 sequence is CASSLSGEQFF. The CDR3 nucleotides read TGCGCCAGCAGCCTCTCGGGTGAGCAGTTCTTC. This chain joins TRBV4-1 and TRBJ2-1; D unclear. The CDR3 spans 11 residues. Germline V gene sequence: CDR1 MGHRA, CDR2 YSYEKL. V shed 4 bases and J shed 9 bases, with 7 bases lying between them.

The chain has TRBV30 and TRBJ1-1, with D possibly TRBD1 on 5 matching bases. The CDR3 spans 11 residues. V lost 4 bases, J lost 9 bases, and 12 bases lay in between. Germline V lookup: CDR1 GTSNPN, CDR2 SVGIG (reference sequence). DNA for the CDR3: TGTGCCTGGAACCGGGACTCTCAAGCTTTCTTT. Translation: CAWNRDSQAFF.

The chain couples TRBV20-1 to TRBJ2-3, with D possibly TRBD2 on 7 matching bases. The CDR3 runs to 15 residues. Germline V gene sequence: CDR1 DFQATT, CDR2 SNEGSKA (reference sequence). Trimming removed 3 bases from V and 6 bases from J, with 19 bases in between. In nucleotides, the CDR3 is TGCAGTGCTAGTGGTGGGGGGGCCAGGATGGATACGCAGTATTTT. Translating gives CSASGGGARMDTQYF.

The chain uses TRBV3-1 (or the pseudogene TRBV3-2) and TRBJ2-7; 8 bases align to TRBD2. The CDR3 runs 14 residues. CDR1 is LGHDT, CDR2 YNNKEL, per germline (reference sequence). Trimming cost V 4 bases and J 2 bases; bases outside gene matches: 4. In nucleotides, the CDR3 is TGTGCCAGCAGCCGCCAGGGACTAGCCTACGAGCAGTACTTC. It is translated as CASSRQGLAYEQYF.

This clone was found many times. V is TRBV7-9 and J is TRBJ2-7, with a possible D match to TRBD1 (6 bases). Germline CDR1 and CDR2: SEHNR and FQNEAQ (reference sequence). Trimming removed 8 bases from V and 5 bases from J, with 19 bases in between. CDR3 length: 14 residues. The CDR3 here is CASFLTGNLHEQYF. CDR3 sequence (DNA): TGTGCCAGCTTTCTTACAGGGAATTTGCACGAGCAGTACTTC.

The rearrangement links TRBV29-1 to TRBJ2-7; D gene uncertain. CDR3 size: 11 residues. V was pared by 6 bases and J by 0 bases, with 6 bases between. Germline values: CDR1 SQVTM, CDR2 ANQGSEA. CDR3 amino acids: CSVAISYEQYF. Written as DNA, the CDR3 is TGCAGCGTCGCTATCTCCTACGAGCAGTACTTC.

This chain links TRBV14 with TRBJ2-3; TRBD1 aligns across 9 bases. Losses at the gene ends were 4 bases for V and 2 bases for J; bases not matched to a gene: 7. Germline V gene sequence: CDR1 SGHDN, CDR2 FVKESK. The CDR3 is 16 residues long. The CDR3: CASSPLGTGFTDTQYF. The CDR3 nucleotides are TGTGCCAGCAGCCCCCTCGGGACAGGGTTCACAGATACGCAGTATTTT.

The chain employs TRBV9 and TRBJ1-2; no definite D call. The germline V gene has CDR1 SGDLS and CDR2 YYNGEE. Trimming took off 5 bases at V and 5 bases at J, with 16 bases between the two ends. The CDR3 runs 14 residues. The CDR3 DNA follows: TGTGCCAGCAGGTCCCCTCTAGCCGTATATGGCTACACCTTC. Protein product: CASRSPLAVYGYTF.

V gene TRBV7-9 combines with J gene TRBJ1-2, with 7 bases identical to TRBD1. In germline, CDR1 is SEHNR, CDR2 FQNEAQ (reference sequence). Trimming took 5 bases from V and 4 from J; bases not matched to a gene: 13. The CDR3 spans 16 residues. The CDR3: CASSPRAPQGSYGYTF. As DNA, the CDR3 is TGTGCCAGCAGCCCACGGGCCCCACAGGGGTCCTATGGCTACACCTTC.